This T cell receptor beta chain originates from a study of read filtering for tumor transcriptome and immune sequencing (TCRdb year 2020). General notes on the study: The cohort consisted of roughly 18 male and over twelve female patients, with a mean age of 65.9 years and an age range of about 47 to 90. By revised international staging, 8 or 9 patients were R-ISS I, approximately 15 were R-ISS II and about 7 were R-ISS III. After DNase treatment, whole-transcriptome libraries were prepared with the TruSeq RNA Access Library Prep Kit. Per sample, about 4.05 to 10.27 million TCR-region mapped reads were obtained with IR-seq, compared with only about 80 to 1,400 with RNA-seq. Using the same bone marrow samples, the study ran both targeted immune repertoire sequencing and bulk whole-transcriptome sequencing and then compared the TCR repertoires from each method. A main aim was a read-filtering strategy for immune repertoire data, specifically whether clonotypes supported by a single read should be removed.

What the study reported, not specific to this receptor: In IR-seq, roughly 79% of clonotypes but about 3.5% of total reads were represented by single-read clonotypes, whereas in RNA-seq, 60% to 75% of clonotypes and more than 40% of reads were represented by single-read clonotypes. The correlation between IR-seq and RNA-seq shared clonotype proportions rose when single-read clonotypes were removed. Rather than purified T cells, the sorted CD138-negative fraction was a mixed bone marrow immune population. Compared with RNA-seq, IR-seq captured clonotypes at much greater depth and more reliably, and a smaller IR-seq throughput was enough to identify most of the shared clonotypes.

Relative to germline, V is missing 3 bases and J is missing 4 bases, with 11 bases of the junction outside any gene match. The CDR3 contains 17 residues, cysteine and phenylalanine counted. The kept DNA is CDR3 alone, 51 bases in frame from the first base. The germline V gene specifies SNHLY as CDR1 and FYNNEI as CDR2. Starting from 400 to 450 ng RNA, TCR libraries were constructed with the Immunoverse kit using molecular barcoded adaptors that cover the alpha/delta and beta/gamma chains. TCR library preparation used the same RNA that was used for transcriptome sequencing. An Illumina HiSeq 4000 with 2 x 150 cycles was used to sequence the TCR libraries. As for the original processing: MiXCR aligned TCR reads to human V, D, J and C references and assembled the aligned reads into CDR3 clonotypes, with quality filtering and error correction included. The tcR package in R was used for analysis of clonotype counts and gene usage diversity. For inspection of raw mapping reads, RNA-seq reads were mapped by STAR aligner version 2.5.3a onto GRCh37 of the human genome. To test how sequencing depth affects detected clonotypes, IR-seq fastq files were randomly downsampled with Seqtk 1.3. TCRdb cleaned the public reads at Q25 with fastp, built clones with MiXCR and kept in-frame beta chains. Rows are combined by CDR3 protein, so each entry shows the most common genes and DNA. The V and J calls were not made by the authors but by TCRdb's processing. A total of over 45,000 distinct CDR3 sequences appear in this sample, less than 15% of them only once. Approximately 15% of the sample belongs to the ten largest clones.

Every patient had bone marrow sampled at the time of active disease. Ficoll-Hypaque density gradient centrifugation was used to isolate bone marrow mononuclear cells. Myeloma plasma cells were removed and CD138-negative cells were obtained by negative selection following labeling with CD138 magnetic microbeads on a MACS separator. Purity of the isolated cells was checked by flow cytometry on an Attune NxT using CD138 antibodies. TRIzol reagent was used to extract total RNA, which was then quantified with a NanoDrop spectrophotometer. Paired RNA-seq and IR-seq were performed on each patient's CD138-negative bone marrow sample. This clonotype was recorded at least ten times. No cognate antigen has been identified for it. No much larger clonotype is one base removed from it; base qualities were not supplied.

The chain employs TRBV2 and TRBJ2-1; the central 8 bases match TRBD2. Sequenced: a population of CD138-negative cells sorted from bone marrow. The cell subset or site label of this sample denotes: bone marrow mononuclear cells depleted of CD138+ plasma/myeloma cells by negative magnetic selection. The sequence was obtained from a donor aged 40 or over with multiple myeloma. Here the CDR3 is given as CASSDSGGESEYNEQFF. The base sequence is TGTGCCAGCAGTGATTCGGGAGGGGAATCTGAGTACAATGAGCAGTTCTTC.